The 32 T cell receptor beta chains below come from one sample, sequenced in a study of monozygotic twins with inflammatory bowel disease (dated by TCRdb to between 2019 and 2020). The library was produced with 5' RACE. The sequencer was an Illumina HiSeq 2500. Through TCRdb reprocessing, the reads give one entry per CDR3 protein sequence; DNA is omitted. The sample table includes a few hundred thousand distinct CDR3 sequences. 2.5% to 3% of the sample comes from the top ten. The specimen was blood. The receptor source for this set is a human donor with ulcerative colitis or Crohn's disease, or a healthy co-twin of an affected twin (not recorded which).

V is TRBV7-2 and J is TRBJ1-1; TCRdb names TRBD1, which stays unverified in the absence of DNA. From germline, CDR1 is SGHTA and CDR2 FQGNSA. The CDR3 contains 14 residues. This chain's CDR3 is CASSSELGDIEAFF.

The chain combines TRBV12-3 or TRBV12-4 with TRBJ1-6; TCRdb names TRBD1, which stays unverified in the absence of DNA. The CDR3 sequence is 18 residues long. Here the CDR3 reads CASSSWDRGGSYNSPLHF.

This chain links TRBV28 with TRBJ2-3; TCRdb indicates TRBD2, and absent DNA this call remains unverified. The CDR3 length is 18 residues. From germline, CDR1 is MDHEN and CDR2 SYDVKM. The CDR3: CASSLSPRAGYAADTQYF.

The chain couples TRBV29-1 to TRBJ2-2; without DNA, the TCRdb call of TRBD1 cannot be checked. The CDR3 is 14 residues long. Germline V CDR1 and CDR2: SQVTM, ANQGSEA. The chain's CDR3 is CSALPGVNTGELFF.

The rearrangement links TRBV30 to TRBJ2-2; TCRdb selects TRBD2, and the lack of DNA leaves this call unchecked. Germline V lookup: CDR1 GTSNPN, CDR2 SVGIG (reference sequence). The CDR3 length is 12 residues. CDR3 in amino acids: CAWGRAAGELFF.

This sequence joins TRBV6-1 and TRBJ1-1; with no DNA, the TCRdb D assignment of TRBD1 cannot be verified. Per germline, CDR1 MNHNS and CDR2 SASEGT. The length of the CDR3 is 14 residues. This chain's CDR3 is CASSLRTGATEAFF.

The J gene is TRBJ2-7, the V gene TRBV2. Per germline, CDR1 SNHLY and CDR2 FYNNEI. This CDR3 is built from 13 residues. The CDR3 protein is CASSAGDSYEQYF.

The chain uses TRBV29-1 and TRBJ2-7; the D gene TCRdb calls, TRBD1, cannot be checked with no DNA. Per the germline V gene, CDR1 is SQVTM and CDR2 is ANQGSEA. This CDR3 contains 13 residues. CDR3 sequence reads: CSVAGQDDYEQYF.

The chain joins TRBV24-1 to TRBJ2-7; TCRdb lists TRBD1, though no DNA is available to test this call. There are 17 residues in the CDR3. CDR1 KGHDR and CDR2 SFDVKD come from the germline V gene. This CDR3 reads CATSDSGQDGPLYEQYF.

The chain recombines TRBV4-3 with TRBJ2-1; TCRdb designates TRBD1, a call that cannot be tested without DNA. The CDR3 length is 16 residues. From germline, CDR1 is LGHNA and CDR2 YSLEER. CDR3 in amino acids: CASSQDWGGADNEQFF.

The genes are TRBV15 and TRBJ2-1; TCRdb returns TRBD2, unconfirmable since there is no DNA. Germline CDR1 is LNHNV and CDR2 is YYDKDF (reference sequence). This CDR3 is built from 15 residues. Here the CDR3 reads CATSRDSGGANEQFF.

The chain has TRBV28 and TRBJ1-5; TCRdb returns TRBD1, unconfirmable since there is no DNA. Germline-derived CDR1 and CDR2 are MDHEN and SYDVKM. CDR3 length equals 19 residues. CDR3 sequence: CASSSYIPQHGVFNQPQHF.

The chain has TRBV5-1 and TRBJ2-7; TCRdb's D gene call, TRBD1, goes unchecked for lack of DNA. CDR1 and CDR2 from the germline V gene are SGHRS and YFSETQ. This CDR3 is 14 amino acids long. The CDR3 loop reads CASSPRTGDIEQYF.

The genes are TRBV6-2 or TRBV6-3 and TRBJ1-2. The germline V gene has CDR1 MNHEY and CDR2 SVGEGT. The CDR3 spans 12 residues. The CDR3: CASSYSLGGYTF.

The chain is built from TRBV19 and TRBJ2-1; TCRdb names TRBD2, which stays unverified in the absence of DNA. The germline CDR1 and CDR2 sequences are LNHDA and SQIVND (reference sequence). This CDR3 contains 15 residues. The CDR3 here is CASSTRSGGHNEQFF.

This chain uses TRBV5-1 with TRBJ2-3; there is no DNA to check the TCRdb D call of TRBD1. Germline V gives CDR1 SGHRS, CDR2 YFSETQ. The CDR3 covers 19 residues. CDR3 loop: CASSPSGLTLLFSTDTQYF. Variable domain in full (rest from reference TRBV5-1 and TRBJ2-3): KAGVTQTPRYLIKTRGQQVTLSCSPISGHRSVSWYQQTPGQGLQFLFEYFSETQRNKGNFPGRFSGRQFSNSRSEMNVSTLELGDSALYLCASSPSGLTLLFSTDTQYFGPGTRLTVL.

V usage is TRBV18 and J usage is TRBJ1-1. CDR3 size: 15 residues. Germline V CDR1 and CDR2: KGHSH, LQKENI. This CDR3 is CASSLAGFKNTEAFF.

The chain employs TRBV5-1 and TRBJ1-4. CDR1 is SGHRS, CDR2 YFSETQ, per germline. The CDR3 consists of 15 residues. The CDR3 region is CASSLVGDENEKLFF.

This chain joins TRBV29-1 and TRBJ1-2; with no DNA, the TCRdb D assignment of TRBD1 cannot be verified. Germline V gene sequence: CDR1 SQVTM, CDR2 ANQGSEA. CDR3 length equals 12 residues. The CDR3 sequence: CSVEGTGSGYTF.

The rearrangement uses TRBV6-2 or TRBV6-3 and TRBJ2-1; there is no DNA to check the TCRdb D call of TRBD2. Germline CDR1 MNHEY, CDR2 SVGEGT. The CDR3 has 19 amino acids. The CDR3 reads CASSYPLLPSQSSYNEQFF.

The genes are TRBV6-5 and TRBJ2-3. The length of the CDR3 is 12 residues. Germline V lookup: CDR1 MNHEY, CDR2 SVGAGI. The CDR3: CASSLIGDSQYF.

The J gene is TRBJ1-4, the V gene TRBV5-1. This CDR3 has 14 amino acids. Germline assignment: CDR1 SGHRS and CDR2 YFSETQ. This CDR3 is CASSPTATNEKLFF.

V usage is TRBV24-1 and J usage is TRBJ2-2; TCRdb proposes TRBD2, but this gene call is untestable without DNA. This CDR3 has 19 residues. The germline V gene encodes CDR1 KGHDR and CDR2 SFDVKD. The CDR3 region is CATSDRGWTSGENTGELFF.

The rearrangement joins TRBV18 to TRBJ2-6; TCRdb picks TRBD2, but there is no DNA to check that call. The CDR3 sequence is 18 residues long. The germline CDR1 and CDR2 sequences are KGHSH and LQKENI. The CDR3 protein is CASSSQGGGSSGANVLTF. The complete variable domain, with remaining parts taken from reference TRBV18 and TRBJ2-6, reads NAGVMQNPRHLVRRRGQEARLRCSPMKGHSHVYWYRQLPEEGLKFMVYLQKENIIDESGMPKERFSAEFPKEGPSILRIQQVVRGDSAAYFCASSSQGGGSSGANVLTFGAGSRLTVL.

This chain uses TRBV12-3 or TRBV12-4 with TRBJ1-1. CDR3 length: 14 amino acids. CDR3 in amino acids: CASSPGLPNTEAFF.

The chain is built from TRBV4-3 and TRBJ1-2; as DNA is missing, the TRBD1 call by TCRdb cannot be tested. Germline lookup yields CDR1 LGHNA and CDR2 YSLEER. The CDR3 has 15 residues. CDR3 sequence: CASSHADRQLYGYTF.

The rearrangement joins TRBV12-3 or TRBV12-4 to TRBJ1-1; TCRdb reports TRBD1, a call that lacks DNA to check it against. The CDR3 is 16 amino acids. The CDR3 sequence: CASSRTGRGRDTEAFF.

V and J are TRBV5-5 and TRBJ1-1; TCRdb reports TRBD1, a call that lacks DNA to check it against. Germline CDR1 reads SGHKS; CDR2 reads YYEKEE (reference sequence). This CDR3 is 16 amino acids long. CDR3 loop: CASSSPDRGDGTEAFF. Full variable domain (rest looked up from reference TRBV5-5 and TRBJ1-1): DAGVTQSPTHLIKTRGQQVTLRCSPISGHKSVSWYQQVLGQGPQFIFQYYEKEERGRGNFPDRFSARQFPNYSSELNVNALLLGDSALYLCASSSPDRGDGTEAFFGQGTRLTVV.

The V and J genes are TRBV9 and TRBJ2-1. The CDR3 is 15 residues long. Germline loops: CDR1 SGDLS, CDR2 YYNGEE. Here the CDR3 reads CASSVDQALMNEQFF.

The chain recombines TRBV5-1 with TRBJ2-3; as DNA is missing, the TRBD1 call by TCRdb cannot be tested. From germline, CDR1 is SGHRS and CDR2 YFSETQ. The CDR3 covers 16 residues. CDR3 residues: CATRKLPGQRADTQYF.

The chain joins TRBV18 to TRBJ2-3. The CDR3 has 15 residues. Germline CDR1 KGHSH, CDR2 LQKENI. The CDR3 here is CASSRVGSGTDTQYF.

The CDR3 region is CASSPNKGFGLPPNEQFF. The chain is built from TRBV7-3 and TRBJ2-1; the TCRdb call, TRBD2, lacks DNA for checking. This CDR3 comprises 18 residues. Germline V gene data show CDR1 as SGHTA and CDR2 as FQGTGA. The variable domain in full, completed from reference TRBV7-3 and TRBJ2-1, reads GAGVSQTPSNKVTEKGKYVELRCDPISGHTALYWYRQSLGQGPEFLIYFQGTGAADDSGLPNDRFFAVRPEGSVSTLKIQRTERGDSAVYLCASSPNKGFGLPPNEQFFGPGTRLTVL.